This TCR beta chain was identified during a study of T-cell reconstitution after alpha-beta-depleted transplantation in children. This clonotype was recorded a few times. Antigen: not known. General observations from the study: Reported findings indicate that, about two months after transplant, alpha-beta T cells came from several hundred expanded clones, which were derived from non-depleted graft cells. Hyperexpanded clones declined; after one year, newly produced T cells mostly supplied diversity. Some patients' high day-60 TCRbeta diversity was traced to surviving recipient T cells and thymic progenitors.

This CDR3 has 14 residues. Germline loops: CDR1 SGHRS, CDR2 YFSETQ. The V segment lost 1 base and the J segment 6 bases; nucleotides outside the gene matches: 3. Researchers prepared the TCRbeta library using unique molecular identifiers, the study reports. TCRdb used MiXCR to reprocess the PCR reads, holding one entry per CDR3 protein. The table lists 100,000 to 150,000 distinct CDR3 sequences, 20% to 25% of them singletons. The sequenced sample was PBMCs, mostly from graft donor cells, obtained 180 days after TCRalphabeta/CD19-depleted stem cell transplant. This chain links TRBV5-1 with TRBJ2-7; 11 nucleotides match TRBD2. The clonotype originates from a male patient aged 2 to 10 who had a stem cell transplant for chronic granulomatous disease, so the T cells may come from the graft donor. CDR3 protein: CASSLTSGSGEQYF. In DNA, the CDR3 is TGCGCCAGCAGCTTGACTAGCGGGAGTGGCGAGCAGTACTTC.